The TCR beta chain under discussion was sequenced for a study of T cell responses to AZD1222 COVID-19 vaccine. The germline V gene has CDR1 LGHDT and CDR2 YNNKEL (reference sequence). This CDR3 has 15 amino acids. The ends lost 4 bases at V and 7 bases at J; junction bases unmatched: 10. Study-level findings and limits: Mostly white British, mostly female donors; authors suggested clonal diversity may be underestimated. It was only 6 or 7 AZD1222 recipients who were seropositive at baseline.

Worth noting for this clone: Its matching antigen is unknown.

Assay used: immunoSEQ multiplex PCR; TCRdb lists only in-frame clones, some missing. The data hold about 94,000 clones, with nearly 90% observed a single time. The chain has TRBV3-1 (or the pseudogene TRBV3-2) and TRBJ1-2; 9 bases are a match to TRBD1. The material was peripheral blood, obtained on day 0 of AZD1222 vaccination. The TCR originated in an adult in good health. The CDR3 reads CASSPRDRDLGGYTF. The CDR3 DNA is TGTGCCAGCAGCCCCCGGGACAGGGACTTGGGTGGCTACACCTTC.